This T cell receptor (beta chain) is from a study of a mutant IDH1 vaccine in newly diagnosed glioma. Study in general: The treated group averaged about 41 years old and was around 62% male, roughly 38% female. Earlier treatment was radiotherapy, temozolomide, or both, with most getting both.

Trimming pared 4 bases from V and 2 bases from J, leaving 17 bases between. The CDR3 runs to 15 residues. Germline CDR1 reads SQVTM; CDR2 reads ANQGSEA. Study observations and caveats: Any relationship between pseudoprogression and changes in top peripheral T cell clonotypes seemed absent. Of all patients, nearly 95% showed vaccine-induced immune responses.

Only in-frame clones appear in the TCRdb table, and some are missing; sequencing was by immunoSEQ multiplex PCR. Of roughly 70,000 clones in the sample, around 86% were seen once. Notes on this clone: The target antigen is unknown.

The time point: baseline, week 1 (first vaccination visit). As for treatment: pre-vaccination baseline after standard-of-care therapy. This TCR was recovered from a man younger than 45 with glioma. The chain links TRBV29-1 to TRBJ2-5; D is possibly TRBD1 (6 bases). This material consisted of PBMCs, taken from a glioma patient treated with radiotherapy, temozolomide or both. The CDR3 sequence is CSVVGRGSLQETQYF. In nucleotides, the CDR3 is TGCAGCGTTGTGGGCAGGGGAAGTTTACAAGAGACCCAGTACTTC.